The sequence of this T cell receptor (beta chain) was determined in a study of T cells in localized non-small cell lung cancer. From germline, CDR1 is GTSNPN and CDR2 SVGIG (reference sequence). V gave up 3 bases and J gave up 8 bases, with 16 bases separating them. The CDR3 loop spans 14 amino acids. Using immunoSEQ multiplex PCR, the repertoire was profiled, and TCRdb retains in-frame clones only, with some absent. This repertoire shows about 1,800 clones, 27% found once; its top ten account for around 15%. The source was lung tumor tissue, collected before any cancer treatment. The sequence derives from a woman aged 40-69 years with stage I lung adenocarcinoma. V is TRBV30 and J is TRBJ1-4; a possible D gene is TRBD1 (5 bases). As DNA, the CDR3 is TGTGCCTGGAGGAACCCTGGTGGGGGGGAAAAACTGTTTTTT. This translates into CAWRNPGGGEKLFF.